Detailed here is one TCR beta chain. The data originate from a study of blood T cell repertoires in COVID-19. The wider study: The United States, Italy and Spain supplied acute and convalescent COVID-19 samples.

The CDR3 totals 16 residues. Germline assignment: CDR1 MDHEN and CDR2 SYDVKM. V gave up 7 bases and J gave up 2 bases, with 18 bases separating them. Assay used: immunoSEQ multiplex PCR; TCRdb lists only in-frame clones, some missing. Of some 270,000 clones detected, 89% appear once; the ten largest clones hold approximately 4.6%. V is TRBV28 and J is TRBJ1-5, with a possible D match to TRBD1 (6 bases). This clonotype originated in a woman aged 40 to 50 who had recovered from COVID-19. The sequenced sample was peripheral blood. The CDR3 region has the DNA TGTGCCAGCATGGAGGTGGCGGGGGGCGGCAATCAGCCCCAGCATTTT. Protein: CASMEVAGGGNQPQHF.